The source of this T cell receptor (beta chain) is a study of T cells in Graves' hyperthyroidism and ophthalmopathy. Trimming cost V 2 bases and J 0 bases, with 11 bases left between them. Germline CDR1 reads SGHRS; CDR2 reads YFSETQ. CDR3 length equals 15 residues. Amplified regions were TCR beta CDR3 sequences from RNA transcripts. HTBI primers were the set used in a first-round RT-PCR of the TCR CDR3. TCRdb redid the calling of the multiplex PCR reads with MiXCR, one entry per CDR3 protein. The data hold more than 300,000 distinct CDR3 sequences, with roughly 15% observed a single time. In its sample, this clonotype was seen many times.

J is TRBJ1-1 and V is TRBV5-1, with D perhaps TRBD1 (6 bases). The TCR comes from a woman in her thirties with Graves' hyperthyroidism that later progressed to Graves' ophthalmopathy. Source material: blood. CDR3 sequence: CASSFGRGVNTEAFF. Written as DNA, the CDR3 is TGCGCCAGCAGCTTCGGTAGGGGGGTGAACACTGAAGCTTTCTTT.